This T cell receptor beta chain comes out of a study of T-cell memory formation after mild COVID-19. TCRdb analysed the 5' RACE reads with MiXCR anew, one entry per CDR3 protein. Of fewer than 500,000 distinct CDR3 sequences in the sample, approximately 23% were seen once. The TCR sequence derives from an adult woman who had mild COVID-19 (a few samples of this study predate the infection). Cell type and time point are not known. Sequenced input: PBMCs or a T cell subset sorted from them (not recorded which).

CDR3 in amino acids: CASSLDYETQYF. Written as DNA, the CDR3 is TGTGCCAGCAGCTTAGATTATGAGACCCAGTACTTC. This rearrangement joins TRBV11-2 to TRBJ2-5; D gene uncertain. CDR1 and CDR2 from the germline V gene are SGHAT and FQNNGV. Deletions cut 0 bases from V and 5 bases from J, with 4 bases between. CDR3 length: 12 amino acids. Supplemented by reference TRBV11-2 and TRBJ2-5, the full variable domain reads EAGVAQSPRYKIIEKRQSVAFWCNPISGHATLYWYQQILGQGPKLLIQFQNNGVVDDSQLPKDRFSAERLKGVDSTLKIQPAKLEDSAVYLCASSLDYETQYFGPGTRLLVL.